The rows below give T cell receptor beta chains drawn from one sample of a study of cytomegalovirus exposure and HLA in healthy donors. Libraries were prepared by immunoSEQ multiplex PCR; TCRdb keeps only in-frame clonotypes and omits some of them. This table has 300,000 to 400,000 clones, around 90% appearing once. The sample consisted of PBMCs. These receptors were collected from a man aged 25 to 40 in good health and CMV-seronegative. Both conserved end residues are part of each CDR3. D genes are given only for firm matches.

v_call	j_call	d_call	cdr3_aa	cdr3_nt
TRBV15	TRBJ1-4	.	CATSRGLGEKLFF	TGTGCCACTAGTCGGGGTTTGGGTGAAAAACTGTTTTTT
TRBV6-5	TRBJ2-3	TRBD2	CASRIAGGRTDTQYF	TGTGCCAGCCGAATAGCGGGGGGGCGCACAGATACGCAGTATTTT
TRBV5-6	TRBJ2-4	TRBD1	CASSPPTGPAKNIQYF	TGTGCCAGCAGCCCCCCGACAGGGCCCGCCAAAAACATTCAGTACTTC
TRBV9	TRBJ2-3	TRBD2	CASSPRTSGGLDTQYF	TGTGCCAGCAGCCCCCGGACTAGCGGGGGGCTAGATACGCAGTATTTT
TRBV11-2	TRBJ2-7	TRBD1	CASSDFLDRERTYEQYF	TGTGCCAGCAGCGATTTCTTGGACAGGGAGAGGACCTACGAGCAGTACTTC
TRBV7-2	TRBJ1-2	.	CASSPDSNYGYTF	TGTGCCAGCAGCCCGGACAGTAACTATGGCTACACCTTC
TRBV7-9	TRBJ2-7	.	CASSSVAVEQYF	TGTGCCAGCAGCTCAGTCGCGGTTGAGCAGTACTTC
TRBV5-1	TRBJ1-4	TRBD1	CASSRDPPTGPNEKLFF	TGCGCCAGCAGCCGAGACCCTCCGACAGGGCCTAATGAAAAACTGTTTTTT
TRBV18	TRBJ2-5	TRBD1	CASSPQQGAGETQYF	TGTGCCAGCTCACCTCAACAGGGGGCCGGAGAGACCCAGTACTTC
TRBV5-4	TRBJ2-7	TRBD1	CASSLGTGPYEQYF	TGTGCCAGCAGCTTGGGGACAGGACCGTACGAGCAGTACTTC
TRBV11-3	TRBJ1-5	.	CASSLGSGVGQPQHF	TGTGCCAGCAGCTTAGGGTCAGGGGTGGGACAGCCCCAGCATTTT
TRBV7-9	TRBJ2-5	TRBD2	CASRKSSGPETQYF	TGTGCCAGCAGAAAATCTAGCGGGCCTGAGACCCAGTACTTC
TRBV21-1	TRBJ2-7	.	CASSNGRESLNF	TGTGCCAGCAGCAATGGCCGGGAGTCCCTAAATTTC
TRBV7-2	TRBJ2-6	.	CATPPDRPSGANVLTF	TGTGCCACCCCGCCCGACAGGCCTTCTGGGGCCAACGTCCTGACTTTC
TRBV7-6	TRBJ2-3	.	CASSLAYGGLDTQYF	TGTGCCAGCAGCTTAGCGTACGGGGGGCTTGATACGCAGTATTTT
TRBV13	TRBJ2-3	.	CASSLRTSTDTQYF	TGTGCCAGCAGTCTGCGGACTAGCACAGATACGCAGTATTTT
TRBV13	TRBJ2-5	TRBD2	CASSHRLAGLPETQYF	TGTGCCAGCAGCCACAGACTAGCGGGGTTGCCAGAGACCCAGTACTTC
TRBV4-3	TRBJ1-2	TRBD1	CASSPARQGARGYTF	TGCGCCAGCAGCCCCGCGAGGCAGGGGGCCAGGGGCTACACCTTC
TRBV27	TRBJ1-1	.	CASSDADSQNTEAFF	TGTGCCAGCTCTGATGCGGACAGTCAGAACACTGAAGCTTTCTTT
TRBV11-2	TRBJ2-2	.	CASSLDRGGELFF	TGTGCCAGCAGCTTAGATCGGGGCGGGGAGCTGTTTTTT
TRBV5-1	TRBJ1-2	.	CASSLDPGIREGYTF	TGCGCCAGCAGCTTGGACCCCGGGATACGGGAAGGCTACACCTTC
TRBV4-1	TRBJ1-3	.	CASSQNSRSTGNTIYF	TGCGCCAGCAGCCAAAACAGCCGCTCTACGGGAAACACCATATATTTT
TRBV7-2	TRBJ2-3	TRBD2	CASSLVGGGPGDTQYF	TGTGCCAGCAGCTTAGTCGGCGGGGGGCCCGGAGATACGCAGTATTTT
TRBV11-3	TRBJ2-1	TRBD1	CASSLRGQPNEQFF	TGTGCCAGCAGCTTACGGGGACAGCCAAACGAGCAGTTCTTC
TRBV19	TRBJ1-1	TRBD1	CASSITTGWGLSTEAFF	TGTGCCAGTAGTATAACGACAGGGTGGGGGTTAAGCACTGAAGCTTTCTTT